The rows below give T cell receptor beta chains drawn from one sample of a study of T cell responses to AZD1222 COVID-19 vaccine. Produced via immunoSEQ multiplex PCR; TCRdb's table is partial and in-frame only. The sample contains some 150,000 clones, roughly 90% of which appear only once. This specimen consisted of peripheral blood, obtained 28 days after the second AZD1222 dose. The receptors stem from an adult who received the AZD1222 COVID-19 vaccine. Both conserved end residues are part of each CDR3. A D gene is named only where the DNA matches it firmly. Clone size is shown for a subset of rows, as once, few, many or a class of expanded clone.

J gene: TRBJ2-2
clone size: -
V gene: TRBV27
D gene: TRBD2
CDR3 DNA: TGTGCCAGCAGTCCCCCTAGCGGGGGGGCCGGGGAGCTGTTTTTT
CDR3 protein: CASSPPSGGAGELFF

J gene: TRBJ1-5
clone size: -
V gene: TRBV9
D gene: -
CDR3 DNA: TGTGCCAGCAGCCCGGGTGGGGGCAATCAGCCCCAGCATTTT
CDR3 protein: CASSPGGGNQPQHF

J gene: TRBJ1-1
clone size: -
V gene: TRBV11-2
D gene: -
CDR3 DNA: TGTGCCAGCAGCCAAGGGACGAACACTGAAGCTTTCTTT
CDR3 protein: CASSQGTNTEAFF

J gene: TRBJ1-1
clone size: few
V gene: TRBV5-6
D gene: -
CDR3 DNA: TGTGCCAGCAGCCGGACAGTTGTCATGAACACTGAAGCTTTCTTT
CDR3 protein: CASSRTVVMNTEAFF

J gene: TRBJ2-5
clone size: -
V gene: TRBV7-2
D gene: -
CDR3 DNA: TGTGCCAGCAGCTTAAGTAGGCTGGACGCAAAGACCCAGTACTTC
CDR3 protein: CASSLSRLDAKTQYF

J gene: TRBJ1-2
clone size: -
V gene: TRBV7-8
D gene: -
CDR3 DNA: TGTGCCAGCAGCTTAACGGACAGCCCTTTCTATGGCTACACCTTC
CDR3 protein: CASSLTDSPFYGYTF

J gene: TRBJ2-1
clone size: -
V gene: TRBV27
D gene: -
CDR3 DNA: TGTGCCAGCAGTCCCCCGCCTGGCTCCTACAATGAGCAGTTCTTC
CDR3 protein: CASSPPPGSYNEQFF

J gene: TRBJ2-1
clone size: -
V gene: TRBV7-9
D gene: TRBD2
CDR3 DNA: TGTGCCAGCAGCTCCAAGGGAGCGGGGGGGCCAAATGAGCAGTTCTTC
CDR3 protein: CASSSKGAGGPNEQFF

J gene: TRBJ1-2
clone size: -
V gene: TRBV5-5
D gene: TRBD1
CDR3 DNA: TGTGCCAGCAGCCCTTCGGACAGGAAGGATGGCTACACCTTC
CDR3 protein: CASSPSDRKDGYTF

J gene: TRBJ1-5
clone size: -
V gene: TRBV4-1
D gene: -
CDR3 DNA: TGCGCCAGCAGCCAAGATGACTCGGCACGGCAGTTAAGTCAGCCCCAGCATTTT
CDR3 protein: CASSQDDSARQLSQPQHF

J gene: TRBJ1-4
clone size: -
V gene: TRBV6-6
D gene: -
CDR3 DNA: TGTGCCAGCAGCCACGCGCGGGGAGAGGAAAAACTGTTTTTT
CDR3 protein: CASSHARGEEKLFF

J gene: TRBJ2-2
clone size: -
V gene: TRBV10-3
D gene: -
CDR3 DNA: TGTGCCATCAGTGAGCCGGACACCCGAGGCGAGGAGCTGTTTTTT
CDR3 protein: CAISEPDTRGEELFF

J gene: TRBJ2-1
clone size: -
V gene: TRBV6-6
D gene: -
CDR3 DNA: TGTGCCAGCAGTACCCCCGGGACGGCGGGTGAGCAGTTCTTC
CDR3 protein: CASSTPGTAGEQFF

J gene: TRBJ1-5
clone size: few
V gene: TRBV27
D gene: -
CDR3 DNA: TGTGCCAGCAAAGTTAGGGGTAATCAGCCCCAGCATTTT
CDR3 protein: CASKVRGNQPQHF

J gene: TRBJ1-5
clone size: -
V gene: TRBV14
D gene: TRBD1
CDR3 DNA: TGTGCCAGCAGCCAAGGGGGGGGAGGACAGGGCAATCAGCCCCAGCATTTT
CDR3 protein: CASSQGGGGQGNQPQHF

J gene: TRBJ2-7
clone size: -
V gene: TRBV18
D gene: -
CDR3 DNA: TGTGCCAGCTCACAGGGGACACCTTCGGGGGAGCAGTACTTC
CDR3 protein: CASSQGTPSGEQYF

J gene: TRBJ1-5
clone size: -
V gene: TRBV2
D gene: -
CDR3 DNA: TGTGCCAGCAGTGAAGCGCGAGTGTTCCCTCAGCCCCAGCATTTT
CDR3 protein: CASSEARVFPQPQHF

J gene: TRBJ2-4
clone size: -
V gene: TRBV9
D gene: -
CDR3 DNA: TGTGCCAGCAGCGTAGGGTCAGGAAACATTCAGTACTTC
CDR3 protein: CASSVGSGNIQYF

J gene: TRBJ2-2
clone size: -
V gene: TRBV7-2
D gene: -
CDR3 DNA: TGTGCCAGCAGCGCGATGTGGGGGATCACCGGGGAGCTGTTTTTT
CDR3 protein: CASSAMWGITGELFF

J gene: TRBJ2-5
clone size: -
V gene: TRBV7-6
D gene: TRBD2
CDR3 DNA: TGTGCCAGCAGATCCACTAGCGGGGGACAAGAGACCCAGTACTTC
CDR3 protein: CASRSTSGGQETQYF

J gene: TRBJ2-7
clone size: once
V gene: TRBV2
D gene: TRBD1
CDR3 DNA: TGTGCCAGCAGCCGGGACAGTTCCTACGAGCAGTACTTC
CDR3 protein: CASSRDSSYEQYF

J gene: TRBJ2-2
clone size: -
V gene: TRBV6-5
D gene: -
CDR3 DNA: TGTGCCAGCCGTACACCGAACACCGGGGAGCTGTTTTTT
CDR3 protein: CASRTPNTGELFF

J gene: TRBJ2-1
clone size: once
V gene: TRBV29-1
D gene: TRBD1
CDR3 DNA: TGCAGCATCCGACAGGGCACCTACAATGAGCAGTTCTTC
CDR3 protein: CSIRQGTYNEQFF

J gene: TRBJ2-1
clone size: few
V gene: TRBV19
D gene: TRBD1
CDR3 DNA: TGTGCCAGTAGTACCGACAGGGCGGCACCCAATGAGCAGTTCTTC
CDR3 protein: CASSTDRAAPNEQFF

J gene: TRBJ1-4
clone size: -
V gene: TRBV15
D gene: -
CDR3 DNA: TGTGCCAGCCAGAGGACGCGGGGGACTAATGAAAAACTGTTTTTT
CDR3 protein: CASQRTRGTNEKLFF

J gene: TRBJ2-1
clone size: -
V gene: TRBV3-1/TRBV3-2
D gene: -
CDR3 DNA: TGTGCCAGCAGCCAAGAGAGAGGGGGGCTGGTATCGTCCAATGAGCAGTTCTTC
CDR3 protein: CASSQERGGLVSSNEQFF

J gene: TRBJ1-2
clone size: once
V gene: TRBV7-9
D gene: -
CDR3 DNA: TGTGCCAGCAGCTTTCACTATGGCTACACCTTC
CDR3 protein: CASSFHYGYTF

J gene: TRBJ2-3
clone size: -
V gene: TRBV4-3
D gene: -
CDR3 DNA: TGCGCCAGCAGCCAAGATTATCCGACCGGGCAGCCTCCAGATACGCAGTATTTT
CDR3 protein: CASSQDYPTGQPPDTQYF

J gene: TRBJ1-1
clone size: -
V gene: TRBV15
D gene: TRBD1
CDR3 DNA: TGTGCCACCAGCCCGACAGGGGACACTGAAGCTTTCTTT
CDR3 protein: CATSPTGDTEAFF

J gene: TRBJ1-5
clone size: -
V gene: TRBV6-5
D gene: -
CDR3 DNA: TGTGCCAGCAGCCAGAGATATCAGCCCCAGCATTTT
CDR3 protein: CASSQRYQPQHF

J gene: TRBJ1-1
clone size: once
V gene: TRBV5-4
D gene: -
CDR3 DNA: TGTGCCAGCAGTTACGACCACACTGAAGCTTTCTTT
CDR3 protein: CASSYDHTEAFF

J gene: TRBJ1-4
clone size: -
V gene: TRBV7-2
D gene: -
CDR3 DNA: TGTGCCAGCAGCTTAGTGTTTACAGGAGTCGAAAAACTGTTTTTT
CDR3 protein: CASSLVFTGVEKLFF

J gene: TRBJ2-1
clone size: -
V gene: TRBV4-3
D gene: -
CDR3 DNA: TGCGCCAGCAGCCAGGACCCGTCCCTTGAGCAGTTCTTC
CDR3 protein: CASSQDPSLEQFF

J gene: TRBJ2-7
clone size: -
V gene: TRBV18
D gene: -
CDR3 DNA: TGTGCCAGCTCACCATTAGACTCAAGCTCCTACGAGCAGTACTTC
CDR3 protein: CASSPLDSSSYEQYF

J gene: TRBJ1-6
clone size: -
V gene: TRBV7-3
D gene: TRBD1
CDR3 DNA: TGTGCCAGCAGCTTTGACAGGGGGAATTCACCCCTCCACTTT
CDR3 protein: CASSFDRGNSPLHF

J gene: TRBJ1-3
clone size: -
V gene: TRBV7-2
D gene: TRBD1
CDR3 DNA: TGTGCCAGCAGCTTAGATACAGGGGGTACTGGAAACACCATATATTTT
CDR3 protein: CASSLDTGGTGNTIYF

J gene: TRBJ2-7
clone size: once
V gene: TRBV10-3
D gene: TRBD2
CDR3 DNA: TGTGCCATCAGTACTAGCGGGGGAGCCTACGAGCAGTACTTC
CDR3 protein: CAISTSGGAYEQYF

J gene: TRBJ2-6
clone size: -
V gene: TRBV6-4
D gene: -
CDR3 DNA: TGTGCCAGCAGTGACAACTCTGGGGCCAACGTCCTGACTTTC
CDR3 protein: CASSDNSGANVLTF

J gene: TRBJ1-6
clone size: -
V gene: TRBV21-1
D gene: -
CDR3 DNA: TGTGCCAGCAGCAGAGGCTTTTCGGATTCACCCCTCCACTTT
CDR3 protein: CASSRGFSDSPLHF

J gene: TRBJ2-5
clone size: once
V gene: TRBV7-9
D gene: -
CDR3 DNA: TGTGCCAGCAGCCGTCCGGGAGCGGAGACCCAGTACTTC
CDR3 protein: CASSRPGAETQYF

J gene: TRBJ1-5
clone size: -
V gene: TRBV19
D gene: TRBD1
CDR3 DNA: TGTGCCAGTCGAATTATGACAGGGGAACGTCAGCCCCAGCATTTT
CDR3 protein: CASRIMTGERQPQHF

J gene: TRBJ2-7
clone size: -
V gene: TRBV7-9
D gene: -
CDR3 DNA: TGTGCCAGCAGTACGCCTTGGGGGACGGCAAACTACGAGCAGTACTTC
CDR3 protein: CASSTPWGTANYEQYF

J gene: TRBJ1-6
clone size: -
V gene: TRBV7-2
D gene: -
CDR3 DNA: TGTGCCAGCAGCCTAAGTGGGGCGAGGAGGTACTCTTCACCCCTCCACTTT
CDR3 protein: CASSLSGARRYSSPLHF

J gene: TRBJ1-1
clone size: -
V gene: TRBV6-1
D gene: -
CDR3 DNA: TGTGCCAGCAGTGAGAGGGGACGGAACACTGAAGCTTTCTTT
CDR3 protein: CASSERGRNTEAFF

J gene: TRBJ1-5
clone size: -
V gene: TRBV6-4
D gene: -
CDR3 DNA: TGTGCCAGCAGGGAGGGGGAACAGGCCGGGATTATCCTTAGCAATCAGCCCCAGCATTTT
CDR3 protein: CASREGEQAGIILSNQPQHF

J gene: TRBJ1-1
clone size: -
V gene: TRBV19
D gene: -
CDR3 DNA: TGTGCCAGTAGCCCTCGGGGGAACACTGAAGCTTTCTTT
CDR3 protein: CASSPRGNTEAFF

J gene: TRBJ1-2
clone size: -
V gene: TRBV10-3
D gene: -
CDR3 DNA: TGTGCCATCAGTGATGGTCCGGGCTACACCTTC
CDR3 protein: CAISDGPGYTF

J gene: TRBJ2-1
clone size: -
V gene: TRBV11-3
D gene: TRBD2
CDR3 DNA: TGTGCCAGCAGCTTAGGAGGGAGGGAGTCTGAGCAGTTCTTC
CDR3 protein: CASSLGGRESEQFF

J gene: TRBJ2-1
clone size: -
V gene: TRBV24-1
D gene: -
CDR3 DNA: TGTGCCACCAGTCAATCAGGGGTCACCTACAATGAGCAGTTCTTC
CDR3 protein: CATSQSGVTYNEQFF

J gene: TRBJ1-1
clone size: once
V gene: TRBV6-4
D gene: -
CDR3 DNA: TGTGCCAGCATGGCCAGTTGGGCCACTGAAGCTTTCTTT
CDR3 protein: CASMASWATEAFF

J gene: TRBJ1-2
clone size: -
V gene: TRBV6-5
D gene: TRBD1
CDR3 DNA: TGTGCCAGCAGTTACCATACAGGGGGCGATGGCTACACCTTC
CDR3 protein: CASSYHTGGDGYTF

J gene: TRBJ1-5
clone size: -
V gene: TRBV11-2
D gene: -
CDR3 DNA: TGTGCCAGCAGCTCCGGAAGTTTCGGCAATCAGCCCCAGCATTTT
CDR3 protein: CASSSGSFGNQPQHF

J gene: TRBJ1-3
clone size: -
V gene: TRBV3-1/TRBV3-2
D gene: -
CDR3 DNA: TGTGCCAGCAGCCAAGGGGCACCCTCTGGAAACACCATATATTTT
CDR3 protein: CASSQGAPSGNTIYF

J gene: TRBJ1-5
clone size: -
V gene: TRBV6-4
D gene: -
CDR3 DNA: TGTGCCAGCAGTGCCATAGCGAATCAGCCCCAGCATTTT
CDR3 protein: CASSAIANQPQHF

J gene: TRBJ1-2
clone size: -
V gene: TRBV3-1/TRBV3-2
D gene: -
CDR3 DNA: TGTGCCAGCAGCCAAGATCCGGCAGGGAACTATGGCTACACCTTC
CDR3 protein: CASSQDPAGNYGYTF

J gene: TRBJ1-1
clone size: -
V gene: TRBV9
D gene: -
CDR3 DNA: TGTGCCAGCAGCGTAGCTCCGGAACTGGAGGCTTTCTTT
CDR3 protein: CASSVAPELEAFF

J gene: TRBJ2-7
clone size: -
V gene: TRBV7-6
D gene: TRBD2
CDR3 DNA: TGTGCCAGCAGCTTAGGGCCTGGGACTAGCGGGGACGAGCAGTACTTC
CDR3 protein: CASSLGPGTSGDEQYF

J gene: TRBJ1-3
clone size: -
V gene: TRBV3-1/TRBV3-2
D gene: -
CDR3 DNA: TGTGCCAGCAGCCCCCTGGGGGTTGGGGACACCATATATTTT
CDR3 protein: CASSPLGVGDTIYF

J gene: TRBJ1-2
clone size: -
V gene: TRBV6-2/TRBV6-3
D gene: -
CDR3 DNA: TGTGCCAGCAGACCTCCAGGGAACTATGGCTACACCTTC
CDR3 protein: CASRPPGNYGYTF

J gene: TRBJ1-6
clone size: -
V gene: TRBV6-6
D gene: -
CDR3 DNA: TGTGCCAGCAGTCTAGTGGGGGGATTTGAGTCGAATTCACCCCTCCACTTT
CDR3 protein: CASSLVGGFESNSPLHF